Below, 11 T cell receptor beta chains from the same sample are listed, as sequenced in a study of metastatic and nonmetastatic thyroid tumors. Until they underwent thyroid surgery, no patient had received any treatment. TCRdb reanalyzed the PCR reads via MiXCR. The sample comprises about 32,000 clones, 18% of which are singletons, and roughly 10% rests with the top ten. Specimen: blood. These receptor sequences come from a female donor with papillary thyroid cancer or a benign thyroid nodule (not recorded which). Some clones in this sample may be carry-over from other donors' samples.

This clone has at least ten counts. In DNA, the CDR3 is TGCAGTGCTAGACAGGGGATCGCTGAAGCTTTCTTT. Protein product: CSARQGIAEAFF. The chain links TRBV20-1 to TRBJ1-1, with D possibly being TRBD1 (6 bases). Per the germline V gene, CDR1 is DFQATT and CDR2 is SNEGSKA (reference sequence). There are 12 residues in the CDR3. Trimming pared 2 bases from V and 6 bases from J, leaving 10 bases between.

About this clone itself: A much larger clone is a single base away; this may be a read error. The identical CDR3 is also encoded by other nucleotide sequences in the sample. This chain links TRBV7-7 with TRBJ2-3, with D possibly being TRBD1 (6 bases). Looked up from germline, CDR1 is SSHAT and CDR2 is FNYEAQ (reference sequence). CDR3 size: 15 residues. Here the CDR3 DNA reads TGTGCTAGCAGCTTAGGTGGGGGCCGCACAGATACTCAGTATTTT. It is translated as CASSLGGGRTDTQYF.

This clone has a handful of counts. V and J are TRBV4-1 and TRBJ2-6; no clear D. Germline CDR1 MGHRA, CDR2 YSYEKL. The CDR3 loop spans 15 amino acids. The V gene lost 0 bases and the J gene lost 3 bases, with 6 bases spanning the gap. In DNA form, the CDR3 reads TGCGCCAGCAGCCAAGAGTGGTATGGGGCCAACGTCCTGACTTTC. Its protein is CASSQEWYGANVLTF.

The chain links TRBV20-1 to TRBJ1-1; 8 bases agree with TRBD1. J gave up 4 bases and V 6 bases, and 10 bases lay outside the gene matches. The V gene's germline CDR1 is DFQATT and CDR2 SNEGSKA (reference sequence). The CDR3 consists of 14 residues. The CDR3 is CSARTPTGGTEAFF. DNA for the CDR3: TGCAGTGCCCGAACTCCTACAGGGGGCACTGAAGCTTTCTTT.

There are many counts of this clone. A much larger clone sits a single nucleotide away, making a read error possible. V and J are TRBV11-1 and TRBJ2-1, with 9 bases identical to TRBD1. Per germline, CDR1 SGHAT and CDR2 FQDESV (reference sequence). This CDR3 contains 15 residues. In nucleotides, the CDR3 is TGTGTCAGCAGCTTGGTACAGGGGGCGGTAAATGAGCAGTTCTTC. The encoded protein is CVSSLVQGAVNEQFF.

This clone was counted ten times or more. This chain links TRBV30 with TRBJ1-6, with D perhaps matching TRBD1 (5 bases). This CDR3 is built from 15 residues. Trimming removed 3 bases from V and 0 bases from J, with 9 bases in between. The germline gives CDR1 GTSNPN, CDR2 SVGIG (reference sequence). DNA of the CDR3: TGTGCCTGGAGGGGGACTTCCTCCTATAATTCACCCCTCCACTTT. As protein: CAWRGTSSYNSPLHF.

This clone was observed a few times. One end of the junction does not line up with germline, which may come from a read error. The rearrangement uses TRBV4-1 and TRBJ2-5; D perhaps matches TRBD1 (6 bases). The CDR3 is made up of 13 amino acids. The germline gives CDR1 MGHRA, CDR2 YSYEKL. The CDR3 reads CASSQLQGRVSAF. CDR3 nucleotide sequence: TGCGCCAGCAGCCAGTTACAGGGTCGGGTCTCTGCTTTC.

This clone was observed at least ten times. This rearrangement joins TRBV11-2 to TRBJ2-5; D is uncertain. The germline CDR1 and CDR2 sequences are SGHAT and FQNNGV. This CDR3 spans 11 amino acids. Trimming cost V 5 bases and J 1 base, with 2 bases left between them. The CDR3 loop reads CASSIQETQYF. CDR3 nucleotide sequence: TGTGCCAGCAGCATCCAAGAGACCCAGTACTTC.

There are many counts of this clone. Within the sample, other DNA sequences also encode this same CDR3. The V call is TRBV5-1, the J call TRBJ1-2, with 7 bases lining up with TRBD1. J lost 7 bases, V lost 0 bases, and 3 bases had no gene match. Germline assignment: CDR1 SGHRS and CDR2 YFSETQ. This CDR3 has 13 amino acids. CDR3: CASSLGQGAGYTF. CDR3 nucleotide sequence: TGCGCCAGCAGCTTGGGACAGGGTGCTGGCTACACCTTC. Full variable domain (remainder filled in from reference TRBV5-1 and TRBJ1-2): KAGVTQTPRYLIKTRGQQVTLSCSPISGHRSVSWYQQTPGQGLQFLFEYFSETQRNKGNFPGRFSGRQFSNSRSEMNVSTLELGDSALYLCASSLGQGAGYTFGSGTRLTVV.

A word on this clone: The junction differs from germline at one of its ends, possibly a read error. The V gene is TRBV5-1, the J gene TRBJ2-3, with 7 bases lining up with TRBD1. Germline lookup yields CDR1 SGHRS and CDR2 YFSETQ. The CDR3 totals 17 residues. The CDR3, as DNA: TGCGCCAGCAGCTTTACAGGGGTTTTCGAAGCACCAGATACGCATTATTTT. This gives the protein CASSFTGVFEAPDTHYF.

As for this clone: One junction end disagrees with the germline gene, perhaps due to a read error. The chain recombines TRBV5-1 with TRBJ2-2; D is possibly TRBD1 or TRBD2 (5 bases each). From germline, CDR1 is SGHRS and CDR2 YFSETQ. CDR3 length equals 15 residues. CDR3 in amino acids: CASIQGPTNTGELFF. CDR3 nucleotides: TGCGCCAGCATCCAGGGACCGACGAATACCGGGGAGCTGTTTTTT.